These 30 T cell receptor beta chains were sequenced from one sample in a study of cytomegalovirus exposure and HLA in healthy donors. This table comes from immunoSEQ multiplex PCR, and its TCRdb copy is limited to in-frame clones, with some not included. The sample lists some 150,000 clones, about nine tenths seen once, with under 5% in the top ten. Sequences were obtained from PBMCs. Receptor source: a man aged 18-30 years in good health and CMV-seropositive.

This clone was recorded once. The chain carries TRBV27 and TRBJ2-7; D perhaps matches TRBD1 (6 bases). The CDR3 is 13 amino acids. V dropped 4 bases and J dropped 2 bases, with 9 bases sitting between them. Germline CDR1 and CDR2: MNHEY and SMNVEV (reference sequence). This chain's CDR3 is CASSWGPTYEQYF. The CDR3 DNA reads TGTGCCAGCAGTTGGGGGCCCACCTACGAGCAGTACTTC.

The J gene is TRBJ1-6, the V gene TRBV10-3, with D possibly TRBD1 on 6 matching bases. CDR3 length: 15 residues. The V gene's germline CDR1 is ENHRY and CDR2 SYGVKD. Trimming stripped 5 bases from V and 7 bases from J, with 15 bases between. DNA of the CDR3: TGTGCCATCAGTCGCGGACAGCCTCAAAATTCACCCCTCCACTTT. This translates into CAISRGQPQNSPLHF.

The CDR3 protein is CASSLSHIRQGSVAGQPQHF. CDR3 in DNA: TGTGCCAGCAGTTTATCCCACATACGACAGGGGAGTGTCGCAGGTCAGCCCCAGCATTTT. V gene TRBV28 combines with J gene TRBJ1-5, with 8 bases matching TRBD1. The CDR3 is made up of 20 amino acids. CDR1 MDHEN and CDR2 SYDVKM come from the germline V gene. V lost 1 base and J lost 6; bases outside the gene matches: 20.

This rearrangement joins TRBV5-1 to TRBJ2-3; 8 bases fit TRBD2. Losses at the gene ends were 4 bases for V and 3 bases for J; bases not matched to a gene: 4. Germline V gene lookup returns CDR1 SGHRS and CDR2 YFSETQ. The CDR3 has 14 amino acids. In DNA form, the CDR3 reads TGCGCCAGCAGCCTAGGGACTAGTACAGATACGCAGTATTTT. It encodes CASSLGTSTDTQYF.

In this sample, this clone turned up once. The CDR3 is CASSGGQDTEAFF. CDR3 DNA: TGCGCCAGCAGCGGGGGACAGGACACTGAAGCTTTCTTT. The V gene is TRBV10-1, the J gene TRBJ1-1, with 8 positions matching TRBD1. Germline CDR1 is WNHNN and CDR2 is SYGVQD (reference sequence). This CDR3 is built from 13 residues. V was pared by 6 bases and J by 3 bases, with 3 bases of the junction left unmatched.

The gene calls are TRBV18 and TRBJ2-7; 12 nucleotides line up with TRBD2. Germline loops: CDR1 KGHSH, CDR2 LQKENI. This CDR3 region has 16 residues. Trimming at V came to 3 bases and at J to 4 bases, leaving 7 bases not matched to a gene. DNA of the CDR3: TGTGCCAGCTCACCTTGGACTAGCGGGACAGTATACGAGCAGTACTTC. This gives the protein CASSPWTSGTVYEQYF.

The V gene is TRBV13, the J gene TRBJ2-7, with a tentative D call TRBD2 (6 bases). The CDR3 sequence is 16 residues long. V dropped 5 bases and J dropped 3 bases, with 20 bases sitting between them. The germline gives CDR1 PRHDT, CDR2 FYEKMQ (reference sequence). The chain's CDR3 is CASSPQGSGKIYEQYF. In nucleotides, the CDR3 is TGTGCCAGCAGCCCCCAGGGTAGCGGAAAGATCTACGAGCAGTACTTC.

The chain uses TRBV2 and TRBJ2-1; TRBD2 matches at 7 bases. The CDR3 runs to 12 residues. Germline V lookup: CDR1 SNHLY, CDR2 FYNNEI. V lost 2 bases, J lost 14 bases, and 6 bases stayed unmatched. DNA for the CDR3: TGTGCCAGCAGTGAAAGGGAGGGCTCTGAGTTCTTC. Protein: CASSEREGSEFF.

This sequence joins TRBV7-3 and TRBJ2-2, with D tentatively TRBD2 (5 bases). The V end was cut by 4 bases, the J end by 3 bases, with 9 bases between. The CDR3 extends over 14 amino acids. Germline values: CDR1 SGHTA, CDR2 FQGTGA. The CDR3 region is CASSSTRYTGELFF. In DNA form, the CDR3 reads TGTGCCAGCAGCTCTACTAGGTACACCGGGGAGCTGTTTTTT.

The chain recombines TRBV9 with TRBJ1-2; no reliable D call. The CDR3 spans 15 residues. In germline, CDR1 is SGDLS, CDR2 YYNGEE. V was cut by 0 bases and J by 3 bases, with 12 bases left in between. In DNA form, the CDR3 reads TGTGCCAGCAGCGTAGCTACGACACCAGACTATGGCTACACCTTC. Protein sequence: CASSVATTPDYGYTF.

The rearrangement links TRBV4-1 to TRBJ2-7, with 7 bases fitting TRBD1. With 0 bases clipped from V and 3 bases from J, the junction kept 8 bases outside the gene matches. The CDR3 is made up of 16 amino acids. CDR1 and CDR2 from the germline V gene are MGHRA and YSYEKL. Here the CDR3 DNA reads TGCGCCAGCAGCCAAGAGGGACAAACAGGGGACTACGAGCAGTACTTC. This sequence encodes CASSQEGQTGDYEQYF.

The chain uses TRBV27 and TRBJ1-2; a possible D gene is TRBD1 (6 bases). V was clipped by 2 bases and J by 0 bases, with 7 bases between them. The CDR3 sequence is 14 residues long. Per germline, CDR1 MNHEY and CDR2 SMNVEV (reference sequence). The CDR3 DNA sequence: TGTGCCAGCAGTTTAGCAGGGGCTAACTATGGCTACACCTTC. Protein: CASSLAGANYGYTF.

This clone was detected only once. The chain joins TRBV5-5 to TRBJ2-1, with 9 bases aligning to TRBD1. The V gene end was trimmed by 4 bases and the J gene end by 8 bases; junction bases not matched to a gene: 7. Germline V gene sequence: CDR1 SGHKS, CDR2 YYEKEE (reference sequence). CDR3 length: 14 residues. DNA of the CDR3: TGTGCCAGCAGCCTCGGACAGGGGAACGATGAGCAGTTCTTC. Its protein product is CASSLGQGNDEQFF.

The rearrangement links TRBV19 to TRBJ1-5, with D possibly matching TRBD1 (6 bases). There are 13 residues in the CDR3. CDR1 is LNHDA and CDR2 is SQIVND in the germline V gene (reference sequence). V shed 5 bases and J shed 7 bases, with 12 bases lying between them. CDR3 in DNA: TGTGCCAGTAGTTTTAGACAGGCCCAGCCCCAGCATTTT. Its protein is CASSFRQAQPQHF.

CDR3 bases: TGTGCCAGTAGCATTCGGGGGGGGCCTTATGGCTACACCTTC. This encodes CASSIRGGPYGYTF. The rearrangement links TRBV19 to TRBJ1-2, with TRBD1 as a possible D gene (6 bases). Germline lookup yields CDR1 LNHDA and CDR2 SQIVND (reference sequence). The CDR3 totals 14 residues. Trimming shortened V by 6 bases and J by 5 bases, and 16 bases separated the two germline ends.

The chain is built from TRBV2 and TRBJ1-1, with D unclear. Germline lookup yields CDR1 SNHLY and CDR2 FYNNEI. The CDR3 length is 14 residues. V shed 4 bases and J shed 4 bases, with 13 bases lying between them. The CDR3 region is CASSVGRGPTEAFF. CDR3 nucleotides: TGTGCCAGCAGTGTCGGGCGCGGGCCCACTGAAGCTTTCTTT.

V and J are TRBV29-1 and TRBJ2-1; TRBD2 matches 8 bases. Losses at the gene ends were 7 bases for V and 6 bases for J; bases not matched to a gene: 2. Germline lookup yields CDR1 SQVTM and CDR2 ANQGSEA. There are 11 residues in the CDR3. Here the CDR3 reads CSAGTSNEQFF. The CDR3 DNA is TGCAGCGCTGGGACTAGCAATGAGCAGTTCTTC.

V and J are TRBV11-2 and TRBJ2-1, with TRBD2 matching over 11 bases. Germline trimming cut 5 bases from V and 4 bases from J; bases unmatched to any gene: 7. Germline V CDR1 and CDR2: SGHAT, FQNNGV. This CDR3 comprises 16 residues. The CDR3 bases are TGTGCCAGCAGCAGAAGAGGGACTAGCGGATACAATGAGCAGTTCTTC. Residues: CASSRRGTSGYNEQFF.

The V gene is TRBV6-5, the J gene TRBJ1-1; 10 nucleotides line up with TRBD1. This CDR3 comprises 13 residues. The germline V gene has CDR1 MNHEY and CDR2 SVGAGI. Trimming took 6 bases from V and 5 from J; bases not matched to a gene: 3. CDR3 nucleotide sequence: TGTGCCAGCAGCCCGGACAGGGGGACTGAAGCTTTCTTT. Translating it yields CASSPDRGTEAFF.

This chain connects TRBV7-9 to TRBJ1-2, with a weak D call TRBD1 (5 bases). Germline V gene lookup returns CDR1 SEHNR and CDR2 FQNEAQ (reference sequence). This CDR3 is built from 16 residues. Trimming took 1 base from V and 4 from J, leaving 16 bases between them. This chain's CDR3 is CASSLVLQGDSYGYTF. The CDR3 DNA sequence: TGTGCCAGCAGCTTAGTACTGCAGGGCGATAGCTATGGCTACACCTTC.

The chain links TRBV2 to TRBJ1-2, with 10 bases fitting TRBD1. The germline V gene encodes CDR1 SNHLY and CDR2 FYNNEI. With 4 bases clipped from V and 5 bases from J, the junction kept 1 base outside the gene matches. This CDR3 is 13 amino acids long. CDR3 DNA: TGTGCCAGCAGTGTGGGACAGGGGTATGGCTACACCTTC. Translated: CASSVGQGYGYTF. The full variable domain, completed using reference TRBV2 and TRBJ1-2, is EPEVTQTPSHQVTQMGQEVILRCVPISNHLYFYWYRQILGQKVEFLVSFYNNEISEKSEIFDDQFSVERPDGSNFTLKIRSTKLEDSAMYFCASSVGQGYGYTFGSGTRLTVV.

The gene calls are TRBV6-5 and TRBJ1-2; D is possibly TRBD1 (5 bases). V was clipped by 4 bases and J by 4 bases, with 10 bases between them. The CDR3 totals 13 residues. Germline CDR1 and CDR2: MNHEY and SVGAGI. The CDR3 DNA reads as TGTGCCAGCAGTTTAGACAGCCTCTATGGCTACACCTTC. It specifies CASSLDSLYGYTF.

The chain is built from TRBV19 and TRBJ2-5, with 12 bases matching TRBD2. The V and J ends lost 3 bases and 2 bases, in that order; junction bases with no gene match: 7. Germline loops: CDR1 LNHDA, CDR2 SQIVND (reference sequence). The CDR3 spans 17 residues. The CDR3 bases are TGTGCCAGTAGTATGTATCCTAGCGGGGGGGATCAAGAGACCCAGTACTTC. Translated, it gives CASSMYPSGGDQETQYF.

The rearrangement uses TRBV30 and TRBJ1-2; TRBD1 aligns across 9 bases. V trimming: 3 bases; J trimming: 5 bases; junction bases outside the gene matches: 7. This CDR3 comprises 14 residues. Germline V lookup: CDR1 GTSNPN, CDR2 SVGIG (reference sequence). Here the CDR3 reads CAWRLRDRDYGYTF. CDR3 in DNA: TGTGCCTGGAGGTTACGGGACAGGGATTATGGCTACACCTTC.

The CDR3 reads CASSWGTGGLYEQYF. CDR3 bases: TGCGCCAGCAGCTGGGGGACAGGGGGTCTCTACGAGCAGTACTTC. The chain combines TRBV5-1 with TRBJ2-7, with 11 nucleotides matching TRBD1. Germline V gene lookup returns CDR1 SGHRS and CDR2 YFSETQ. The V segment lost 3 bases and the J segment 3 bases; nucleotides outside the gene matches: 5. The CDR3 extends over 15 amino acids. The variable domain in full, completed from reference TRBV5-1 and TRBJ2-7, reads KAGVTQTPRYLIKTRGQQVTLSCSPISGHRSVSWYQQTPGQGLQFLFEYFSETQRNKGNFPGRFSGRQFSNSRSEMNVSTLELGDSALYLCASSWGTGGLYEQYFGPGTRLTVT.

The chain has TRBV6-1 and TRBJ2-1; TRBD2 agrees at 12 bases. J gave up 6 bases and V 7 bases, and 4 bases lay outside the gene matches. Germline CDR1 reads MNHNS; CDR2 reads SASEGT. The CDR3 runs 14 residues. CDR3 in amino acids: CASMTSGSFNEQFF. Here the CDR3 DNA reads TGTGCCAGCATGACTAGCGGGAGTTTCAATGAGCAGTTCTTC.

V and J are TRBV9 and TRBJ2-1; TRBD2 matches 8 bases. CDR3 size: 16 residues. With V trimmed by 0 bases and J by 1 base, 3 bases remained unmatched. CDR1 is SGDLS, CDR2 YYNGEE, per germline. The CDR3 protein is CASSVGVAGSYNEQFF. Here the CDR3 DNA reads TGTGCCAGCAGCGTAGGAGTAGCGGGATCCTACAATGAGCAGTTCTTC.

In its sample, this clone was seen once. This could be a read error, since a much larger clone is one nucleotide away. A read error is likely, as this CDR3 ends without the conserved phenylalanine or tryptophan. The chain has TRBV27 and TRBJ2-7; 9 nucleotides align to TRBD2. Germline CDR1 is MNHEY and CDR2 is SMNVEV (reference sequence). Unmatched junction bases numbered 8, after V lost 5 bases and J lost 3 bases. CDR3 length: 15 amino acids. The CDR3 loop reads CASSRRLTSGYEQYL. Written as DNA, the CDR3 is TGTGCCAGCAGTCGACGGTTGACTAGCGGCTACGAGCAGTACCTC.

This rearrangement joins TRBV18 to TRBJ1-5; 8 positions match TRBD1. CDR1 is KGHSH, CDR2 LQKENI, per germline. Trimming removed 5 bases from V and 1 base from J; junction bases left unmatched: 7. The CDR3 is 16 residues long. CDR3 bases: TGTGCCAGCTCAACCGGGGGGACAGGCAGCAATCAGCCCCAGCATTTT. Amino acids: CASSTGGTGSNQPQHF.

The V and J genes are TRBV6-1 and TRBJ2-3, with D unresolved. V lost 2 bases and J 0 bases, leaving 9 bases between the germline ends. CDR3 length: 15 amino acids. Germline V lookup: CDR1 MNHNS, CDR2 SASEGT. The CDR3 DNA follows: TGTGCCAGCAGTGAACAAACGGGTAGCACAGATACGCAGTATTTT. The encoded protein is CASSEQTGSTDTQYF.